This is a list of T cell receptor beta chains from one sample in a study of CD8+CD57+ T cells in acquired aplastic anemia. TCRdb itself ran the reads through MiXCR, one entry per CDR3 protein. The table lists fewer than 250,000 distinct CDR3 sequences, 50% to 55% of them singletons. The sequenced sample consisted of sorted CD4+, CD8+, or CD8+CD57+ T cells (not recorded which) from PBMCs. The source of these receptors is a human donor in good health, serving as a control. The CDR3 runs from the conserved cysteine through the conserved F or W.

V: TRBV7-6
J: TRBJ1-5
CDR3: CATSSSGVCHTHDALCSNQPQHF

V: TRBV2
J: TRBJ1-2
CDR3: CASSGYASGDGYTF

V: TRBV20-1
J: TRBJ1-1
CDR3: CSASLIMNTEAFF

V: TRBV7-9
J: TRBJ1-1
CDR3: CASSLTEGSLEAFF

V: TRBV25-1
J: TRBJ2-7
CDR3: CASSLEQGASYEQYF

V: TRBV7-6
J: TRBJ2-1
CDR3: CASSLDQSSYNEQFF

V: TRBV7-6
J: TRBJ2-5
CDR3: CASSPPRGGAETQYF

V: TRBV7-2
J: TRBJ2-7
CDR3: CASSLDHSFYEQYF

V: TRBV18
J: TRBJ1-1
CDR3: CASSLGERDTEAFF

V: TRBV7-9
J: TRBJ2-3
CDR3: CASSLVAGDGTDTQYF

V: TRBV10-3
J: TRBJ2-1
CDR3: CAIKNNILAGGDNEQFF

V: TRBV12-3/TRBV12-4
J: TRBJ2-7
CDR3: CASSLLAISYEQYF

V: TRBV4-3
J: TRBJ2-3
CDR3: CASSQEGATSVTDTQYF

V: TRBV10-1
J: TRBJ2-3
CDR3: CASSESGGLAGGRADTQYF

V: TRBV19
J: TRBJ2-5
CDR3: CASSIPGLKETQYF

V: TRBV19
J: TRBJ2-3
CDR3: CASSMTGISFYSTDTQYF

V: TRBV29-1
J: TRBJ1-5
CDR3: CSVDSNNQPQHF

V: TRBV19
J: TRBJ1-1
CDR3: CASTQGQGAAEAFF

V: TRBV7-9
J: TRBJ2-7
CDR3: CASSSGPYYEQYF

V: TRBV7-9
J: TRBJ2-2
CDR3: CASSPISGELFF

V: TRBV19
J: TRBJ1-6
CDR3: CASSYQGDSPLHF

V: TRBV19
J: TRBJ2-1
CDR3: CASSLQGRGPNEQFF

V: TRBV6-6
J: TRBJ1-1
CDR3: CASSWGGNTEAFF

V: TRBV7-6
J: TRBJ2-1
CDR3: CASSPSEGDEQFF

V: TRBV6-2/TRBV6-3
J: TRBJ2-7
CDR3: CAGSYGPLYEQYF

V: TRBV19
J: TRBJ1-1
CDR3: CASSPQGQTLGGAFF

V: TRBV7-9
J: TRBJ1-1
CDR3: CASSNVDTNTEAFF

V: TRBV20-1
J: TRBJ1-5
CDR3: CSAGDGTGGQPQHF

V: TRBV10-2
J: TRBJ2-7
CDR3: CASRLRTGSYEQYF

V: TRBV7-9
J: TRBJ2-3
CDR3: CATELAGGSDTQYF

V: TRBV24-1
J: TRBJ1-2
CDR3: CATSVAGGGGYTF

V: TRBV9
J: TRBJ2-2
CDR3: CASSGTGSTGELFF

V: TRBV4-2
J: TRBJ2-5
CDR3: CASSGQTQYF

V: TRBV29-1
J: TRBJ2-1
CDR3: CGARRGLAGVDEQFF

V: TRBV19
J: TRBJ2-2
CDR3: CASSSLGGGGELFF

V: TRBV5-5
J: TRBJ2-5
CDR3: CASSYSASPASETQYF

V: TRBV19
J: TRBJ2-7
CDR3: CASSSGTRSEQYF

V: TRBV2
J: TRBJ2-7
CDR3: CASSQVLVGYEQYF

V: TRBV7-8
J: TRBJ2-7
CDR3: CASSGGGQGYEQYF

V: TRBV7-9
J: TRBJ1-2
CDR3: CASSSRIYGYTF

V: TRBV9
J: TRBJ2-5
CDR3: CASSVGLAGGQETQYF

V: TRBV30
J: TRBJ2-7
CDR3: CAWSFKAGHEQYF

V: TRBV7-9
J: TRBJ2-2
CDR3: CASSSRQGTGELFF

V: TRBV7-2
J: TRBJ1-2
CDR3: CASSLEGGQDYGYTF

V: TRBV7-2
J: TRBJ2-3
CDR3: CASSLVAGSGDTQYF